A single sample gave rise to the 7 T cell receptor beta chains below, sequenced in a study of blood T cell repertoires in COVID-19. This table comes from immunoSEQ multiplex PCR, and its TCRdb copy is limited to in-frame clones, with some not included. The table has 450,000 to 500,000 clones, over 75% seen once; the top ten hold roughly 3.2%. The specimen was peripheral blood. The receptors were gathered from a human donor in a cohort sampled during active COVID-19.

J is TRBJ2-7 and V is TRBV3-1 (or the pseudogene TRBV3-2), with TRBD2 identical over 10 bases. CDR1 is LGHDT, CDR2 YNNKEL, per germline (reference sequence). The junction had 6 bases not matched to a gene; V was cut back by 4 bases and J by 3 bases. The CDR3 has 15 residues. DNA for the CDR3: TGTGCCAGCAGCCCTAGAAGCGGGAGGGACTACGAGCAGTACTTC. Its protein product is CASSPRSGRDYEQYF.

J is TRBJ2-7 and V is TRBV5-6; 13 bases agree with TRBD2. The germline V gene encodes CDR1 SGHDT and CDR2 YYEEEE. CDR3 length: 16 residues. The ends lost 3 bases at V and 4 bases at J; junction bases unmatched: 7. The chain's CDR3 is CASSWGLAGHPYEQYF. The CDR3 bases are TGTGCCAGCAGCTGGGGACTAGCGGGACACCCTTACGAGCAGTACTTC.

This sequence joins TRBV11-2 and TRBJ2-5, with a weak D call TRBD1 (6 bases). The CDR3 has 15 amino acids. Trimming removed 7 bases from V and 5 bases from J, with 20 bases in between. Germline values: CDR1 SGHAT, CDR2 FQNNGV. The CDR3 loop is CASTLTGFRGETQYF. The CDR3 coding sequence is TGTGCCAGCACCCTCACAGGGTTTCGTGGGGAGACCCAGTACTTC.

J is TRBJ2-2 and V is TRBV9; TRBD1 is a possible D gene (6 bases). This CDR3 spans 14 amino acids. Trimming shortened V by 1 base and J by 7 bases, and 11 bases separated the two germline ends. Germline CDR1 SGDLS, CDR2 YYNGEE. This CDR3 is CASSVLQGGGELFF. Here the CDR3 DNA reads TGTGCCAGCAGCGTACTTCAAGGGGGCGGGGAGCTGTTTTTT.

This chain connects TRBV3-1 (or the pseudogene TRBV3-2) to TRBJ1-1; no reliable D call. This CDR3 has 13 residues. V was clipped by 1 base and J by 7 bases, with 10 bases between them. Germline assignment: CDR1 LGHDT and CDR2 YNNKEL (reference sequence). DNA for the CDR3: TGTGCCAGCAGCCAAGGCGGGCAGAATGAAGCTTTCTTT. Its protein product is CASSQGGQNEAFF.

This chain joins TRBV6-2 or TRBV6-3 and TRBJ1-2; D is perhaps TRBD1 (6 bases). This CDR3 has 13 amino acids. Germline loops: CDR1 MNHEY, CDR2 SVGEGT. V lost 2 bases to trimming and J lost 7 bases, with 11 bases between them. The CDR3 region has the DNA TGTGCCAGCAGTTACGCCAGGGGCGGTGGCTACACCTTC. This translates into CASSYARGGGYTF.

CDR3 amino acids: CASSESGLRSKYF. The CDR3 coding sequence is TGTGCCAGCAGTGAGTCGGGACTCCGTTCGAAGTACTTC. V usage is TRBV6-2 or TRBV6-3 and J usage is TRBJ2-7, with D possibly being TRBD2 (6 bases). Trimming removed 5 bases from V and 11 bases from J, with 19 bases in between. The germline V gene has CDR1 MNHEY and CDR2 SVGEGT. The CDR3 runs to 13 residues.